These T cell receptor beta chains were read from a single sample in a study of blood T cell repertoires in COVID-19. Only in-frame clones appear in the TCRdb table, and some are missing; sequencing was by immunoSEQ multiplex PCR. Among some 180,000 clones listed, about four fifths were seen once. The sample was peripheral blood. All receptors derive from a woman older than 75 with acute or convalescent COVID-19. Each CDR3 is given with its conserved first and last residue.

TRBV6-6 CASSPDGEGDLAGVPRYTGELFF
TRBV10-3 CAISENRGTNEKLFF
TRBV29-1 CSVERRAGGVETQYF
TRBV5-6 CASSLRAGKTQYF
TRBV6-5 CASLQGAQGGELFF
TRBV27 CASSPRQGDNSPLHF
TRBV5-5 CASSLGLAGSYNEQFF
TRBV12-3/TRBV12-4 CASSLGRNTEAFF
TRBV9 CASSVRGMNTEAFF
TRBV3-1/TRBV3-2 CASSQKGPSTSGISYEQYF
TRBV2 CASRNPGQFRQADTQYF
TRBV25-1 CASSATGEEGTGELFF
TRBV18 CASSPPGGEVQPQHF
TRBV3-1/TRBV3-2 CASSQKTLNSPLHF
TRBV9 CASSVATGGLNGYTF
TRBV5-6 CASNQRQNEKLFF
TRBV2 CASSRQGYEQFF
TRBV18 CASSPGTRRETQYF
TRBV5-4 CASSLERGSTDTQYF
TRBV5-4 CASSFPGQGNYGYTF
TRBV3-1/TRBV3-2 CASSQGSGRAADTQYF
TRBV30 CAWKWERDTEAFF
TRBV19 CASSGTGAAGELFF
TRBV4-1 CASSQDPNSAGEHTQYF
TRBV21-1 CASSKVMGQPTNEKLFF
TRBV15 CATSRDLVAGIYGYTF
TRBV24-1 CATSEPGLVGETQYF
TRBV24-1 CATSDWTGTGWGTGELFF
TRBV11-2 CASRLTGGGSPLHF
TRBV2 CASSRSRVVVDTQYF
TRBV28 CASSNRDHTEAFF
TRBV14 CASSRSPALSGSSYNSPLHF
TRBV5-1 CASSAGNLATNEKLFF
TRBV5-1 CASSFASVTYNEQFF
TRBV5-1 CASSLDASSTDTQYF
TRBV9 CASSRQGSSTDTQYF
TRBV18 CASSLGTGERNEQFF
TRBV6-2/TRBV6-3 CASSYSGERWFF
TRBV28 CASGRMDRGPGNTIYF
TRBV19 CASSIRDRNTEAFF
TRBV3-1/TRBV3-2 CASSQAGGYGYTF
TRBV6-1 CASSDRGTDTQYF
TRBV2 CASTSGSFYNEQFF
TRBV24-1 CATSDLQGRAQYF
TRBV19 CASSIPRSSSRNTIYF
TRBV9 CASSVGPGWNTEAFF
TRBV7-9 CASSSPRLAGRNTDTQYF
TRBV7-2 CASSLSGSSTDTQYF
TRBV6-5 CASSPGQINTGELFF
TRBV6-5 CASSYSFNNEQFF
TRBV9 CASSATVASVNNEQFF